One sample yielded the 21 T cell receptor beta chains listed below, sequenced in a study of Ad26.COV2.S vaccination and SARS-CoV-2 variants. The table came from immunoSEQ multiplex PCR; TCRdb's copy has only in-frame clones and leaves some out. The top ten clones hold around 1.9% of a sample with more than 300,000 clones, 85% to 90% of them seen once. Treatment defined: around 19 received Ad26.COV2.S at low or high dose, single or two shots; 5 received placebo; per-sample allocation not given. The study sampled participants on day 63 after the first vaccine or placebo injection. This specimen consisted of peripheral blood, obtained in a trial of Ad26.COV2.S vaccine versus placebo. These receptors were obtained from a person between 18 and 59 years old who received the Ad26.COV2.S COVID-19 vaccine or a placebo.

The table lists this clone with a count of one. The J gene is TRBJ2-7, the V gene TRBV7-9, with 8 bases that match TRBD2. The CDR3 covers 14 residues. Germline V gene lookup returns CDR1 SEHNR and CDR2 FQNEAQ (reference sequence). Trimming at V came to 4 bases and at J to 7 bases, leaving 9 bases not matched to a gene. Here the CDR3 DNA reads TGTGCCAGCAGCTCGGGACTAGGGGCGGGGGAGCAGTACTTC. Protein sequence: CASSSGLGAGEQYF.

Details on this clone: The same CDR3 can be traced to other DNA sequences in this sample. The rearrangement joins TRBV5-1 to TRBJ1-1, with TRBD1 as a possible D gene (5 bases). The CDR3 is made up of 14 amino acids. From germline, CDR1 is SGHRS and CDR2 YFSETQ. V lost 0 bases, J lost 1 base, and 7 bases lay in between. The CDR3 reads CASSLVRGNTEAFF. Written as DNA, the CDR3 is TGCGCCAGCAGCTTGGTGAGGGGGAACACTGAAGCTTTCTTT. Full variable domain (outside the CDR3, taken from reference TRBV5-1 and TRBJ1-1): KAGVTQTPRYLIKTRGQQVTLSCSPISGHRSVSWYQQTPGQGLQFLFEYFSETQRNKGNFPGRFSGRQFSNSRSEMNVSTLELGDSALYLCASSLVRGNTEAFFGQGTRLTVV.

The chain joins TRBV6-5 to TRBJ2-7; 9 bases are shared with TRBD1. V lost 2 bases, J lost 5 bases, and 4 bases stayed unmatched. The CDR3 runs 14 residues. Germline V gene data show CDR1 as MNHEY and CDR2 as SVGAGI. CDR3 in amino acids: CASSYRTGVNEQYF. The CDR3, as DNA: TGTGCCAGCAGTTACAGGACAGGGGTCAACGAGCAGTACTTC.

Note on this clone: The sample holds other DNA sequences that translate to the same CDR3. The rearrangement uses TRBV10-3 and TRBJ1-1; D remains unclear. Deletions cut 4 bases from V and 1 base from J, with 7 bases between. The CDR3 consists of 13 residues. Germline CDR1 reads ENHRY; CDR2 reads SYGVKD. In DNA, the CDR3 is TGTGCCATCAGTGGAACCGAGAACACTGAAGCTTTCTTT. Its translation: CAISGTENTEAFF.

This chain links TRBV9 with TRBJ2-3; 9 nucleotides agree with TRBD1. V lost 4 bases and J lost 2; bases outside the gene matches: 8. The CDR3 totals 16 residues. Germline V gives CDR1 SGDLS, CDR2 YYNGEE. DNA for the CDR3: TGTGCCAGCAGCTCGCCGGGACAGGGAAACACAGATACGCAGTATTTT. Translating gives CASSSPGQGNTDTQYF.

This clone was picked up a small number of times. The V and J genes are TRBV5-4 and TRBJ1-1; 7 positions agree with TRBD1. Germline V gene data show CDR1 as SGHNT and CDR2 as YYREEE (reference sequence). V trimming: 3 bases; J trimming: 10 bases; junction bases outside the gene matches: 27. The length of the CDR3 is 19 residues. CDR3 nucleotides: TGTGCCAGCAGCTCTCAGGGGGTTCTGGGGTCCGGTTTCGAACCTCGAGCTTTCTTT. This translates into CASSSQGVLGSGFEPRAFF.

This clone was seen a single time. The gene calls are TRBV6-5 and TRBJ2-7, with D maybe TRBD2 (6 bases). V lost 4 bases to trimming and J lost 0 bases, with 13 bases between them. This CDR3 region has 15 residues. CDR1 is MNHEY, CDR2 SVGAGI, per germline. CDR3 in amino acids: CASSSPRDSSYEQYF. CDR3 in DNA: TGTGCCAGCAGTTCTCCTCGGGACTCCTCCTACGAGCAGTACTTC.

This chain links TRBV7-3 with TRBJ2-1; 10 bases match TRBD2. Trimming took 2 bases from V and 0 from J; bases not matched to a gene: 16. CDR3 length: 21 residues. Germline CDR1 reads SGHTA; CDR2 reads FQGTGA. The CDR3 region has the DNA TGTGCCAGCAGCTTACCTTCAGCGGGGGGGATGAAGGGCGGCTCCTACAATGAGCAGTTCTTC. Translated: CASSLPSAGGMKGGSYNEQFF.

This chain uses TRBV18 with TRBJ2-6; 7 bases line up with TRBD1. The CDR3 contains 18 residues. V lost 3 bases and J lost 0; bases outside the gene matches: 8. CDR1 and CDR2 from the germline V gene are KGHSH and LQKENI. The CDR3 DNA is TGTGCCAGCTCACCTTTGAACAGGGGAAGCTCTGGGGCCAACGTCCTGACTTTC. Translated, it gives CASSPLNRGSSGANVLTF. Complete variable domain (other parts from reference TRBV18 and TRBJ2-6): NAGVMQNPRHLVRRRGQEARLRCSPMKGHSHVYWYRQLPEEGLKFMVYLQKENIIDESGMPKERFSAEFPKEGPSILRIQQVVRGDSAAYFCASSPLNRGSSGANVLTFGAGSRLTVL.

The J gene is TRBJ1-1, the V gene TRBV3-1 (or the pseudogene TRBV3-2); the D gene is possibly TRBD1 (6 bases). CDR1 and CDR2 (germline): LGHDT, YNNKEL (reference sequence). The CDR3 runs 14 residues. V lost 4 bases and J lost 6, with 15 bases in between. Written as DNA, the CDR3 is TGTGCCAGCAGCCTACGGGGGGGGCTCCCTGAAGCTTTCTTT. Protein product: CASSLRGGLPEAFF.

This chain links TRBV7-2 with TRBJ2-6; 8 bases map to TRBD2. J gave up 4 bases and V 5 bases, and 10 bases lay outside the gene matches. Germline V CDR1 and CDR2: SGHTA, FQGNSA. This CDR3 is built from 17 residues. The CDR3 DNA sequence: TGTGCCAGCAGCCCCCACGGGACTAGTGGCGGGGCCAACGTCCTGACTTTC. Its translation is CASSPHGTSGGANVLTF.

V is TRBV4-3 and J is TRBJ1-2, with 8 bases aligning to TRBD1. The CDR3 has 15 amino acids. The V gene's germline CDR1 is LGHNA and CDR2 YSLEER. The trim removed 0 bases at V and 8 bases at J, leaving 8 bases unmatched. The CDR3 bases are TGCGCCAGCAGCCAAGATTATGGACAGGGTAGAGGCTACACCTTC. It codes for CASSQDYGQGRGYTF.

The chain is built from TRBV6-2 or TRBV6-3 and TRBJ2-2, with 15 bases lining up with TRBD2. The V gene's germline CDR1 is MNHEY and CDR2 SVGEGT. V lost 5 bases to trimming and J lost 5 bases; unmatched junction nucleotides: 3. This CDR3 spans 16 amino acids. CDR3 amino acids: CASSHGTSGGTGELFF. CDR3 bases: TGTGCCAGCAGTCACGGGACTAGCGGGGGGACCGGGGAGCTGTTTTTT.

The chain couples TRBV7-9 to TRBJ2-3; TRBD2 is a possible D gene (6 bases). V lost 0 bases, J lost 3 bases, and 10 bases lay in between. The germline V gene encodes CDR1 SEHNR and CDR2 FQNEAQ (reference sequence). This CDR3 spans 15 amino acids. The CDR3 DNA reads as TGTGCCAGCAGCTTAGCGGGGGGTTCGACAGATACGCAGTATTTT. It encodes CASSLAGGSTDTQYF.

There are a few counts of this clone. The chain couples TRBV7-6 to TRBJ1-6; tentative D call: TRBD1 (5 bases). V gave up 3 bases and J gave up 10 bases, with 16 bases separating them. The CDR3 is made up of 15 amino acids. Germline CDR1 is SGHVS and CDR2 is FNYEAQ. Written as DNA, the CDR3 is TGTGCCAGCAGCTTCCGAGGACAACTCTCCTCACCCCTCCACTTT. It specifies CASSFRGQLSSPLHF.

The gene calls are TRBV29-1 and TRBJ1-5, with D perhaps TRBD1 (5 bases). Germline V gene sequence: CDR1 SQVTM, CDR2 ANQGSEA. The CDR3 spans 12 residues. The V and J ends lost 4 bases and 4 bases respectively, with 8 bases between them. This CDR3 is CSVGEGNQPQHF. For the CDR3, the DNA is TGCAGCGTTGGGGAGGGGAATCAGCCCCAGCATTTT.

CDR3 nucleotide sequence: TGTGCCACCAGCAGCCGGACAGGGTCTCAGCCCCAGCATTTT. Its translation: CATSSRTGSQPQHF. The chain links TRBV15 to TRBJ1-5, with 8 bases that match TRBD1. J lost 6 bases, V lost 3 bases, and 4 bases had no gene match. Germline V gene sequence: CDR1 LNHNV, CDR2 YYDKDF (reference sequence). The CDR3 contains 14 residues.

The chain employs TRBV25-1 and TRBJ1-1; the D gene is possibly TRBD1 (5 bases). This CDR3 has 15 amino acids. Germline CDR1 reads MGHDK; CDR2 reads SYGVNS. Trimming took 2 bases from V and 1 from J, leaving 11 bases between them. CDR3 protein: CASSERGLTNTEAFF. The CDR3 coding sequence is TGTGCCAGCAGTGAAAGGGGACTGACGAACACTGAAGCTTTCTTT.

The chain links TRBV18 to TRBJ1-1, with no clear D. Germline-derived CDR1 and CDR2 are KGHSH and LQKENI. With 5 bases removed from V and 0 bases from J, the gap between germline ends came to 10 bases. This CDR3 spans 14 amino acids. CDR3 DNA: TGTGCCAGCTCAACGTCGCAGATGAACACTGAAGCTTTCTTT. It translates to CASSTSQMNTEAFF.

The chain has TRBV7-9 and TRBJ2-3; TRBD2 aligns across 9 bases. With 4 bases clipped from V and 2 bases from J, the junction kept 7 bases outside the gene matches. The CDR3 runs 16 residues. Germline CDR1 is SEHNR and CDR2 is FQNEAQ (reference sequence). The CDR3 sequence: CASSSLAGAITDTQYF. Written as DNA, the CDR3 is TGTGCCAGCAGCTCCTTAGCGGGGGCCATCACAGATACGCAGTATTTT.

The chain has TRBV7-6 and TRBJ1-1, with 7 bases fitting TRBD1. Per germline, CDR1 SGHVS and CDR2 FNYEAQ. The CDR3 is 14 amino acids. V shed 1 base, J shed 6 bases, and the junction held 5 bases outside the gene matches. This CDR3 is CASSLGTGPPEAFF. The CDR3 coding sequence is TGTGCCAGCAGCTTAGGGACAGGACCCCCTGAAGCTTTCTTT. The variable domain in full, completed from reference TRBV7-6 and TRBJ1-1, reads GAGVSQSPRYKVTKRGQDVALRCDPISGHVSLYWYRQALGQGPEFLTYFNYEAQQDKSGLPNDRFSAERPEGSISTLTIQRTEQRDSAMYRCASSLGTGPPEAFFGQGTRLTVV.